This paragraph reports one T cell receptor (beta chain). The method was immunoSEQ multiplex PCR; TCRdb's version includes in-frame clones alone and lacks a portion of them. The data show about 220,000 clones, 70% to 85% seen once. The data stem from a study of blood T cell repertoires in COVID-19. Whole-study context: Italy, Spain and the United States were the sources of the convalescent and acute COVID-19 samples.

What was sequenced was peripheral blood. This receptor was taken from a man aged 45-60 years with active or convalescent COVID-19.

The DNA of the CDR3 is TGTGCCAGCTCACCCTCCGTGGCAGGGGAAGTTTTCTACAATGAGCAGTTCTTC. Translating it yields CASSPSVAGEVFYNEQFF. The V gene is TRBV18, the J gene TRBJ2-1, with a tentative D call TRBD1 (6 bases). CDR3 length: 18 amino acids. Germline CDR1 KGHSH, CDR2 LQKENI. The ends were cut back, 3 bases at V and 3 bases at J, with 21 bases in the middle. Combining the CDR3 with reference TRBV18 and TRBJ2-1 gives the whole variable domain NAGVMQNPRHLVRRRGQEARLRCSPMKGHSHVYWYRQLPEEGLKFMVYLQKENIIDESGMPKERFSAEFPKEGPSILRIQQVVRGDSAAYFCASSPSVAGEVFYNEQFFGPGTRLTVL.